This TCR beta chain was documented in a study of lymphopenia after photon versus proton radiotherapy. Whole-study findings and limits: Post-nadir TCR diversity decline inversely tracked overall survival among those who died. After lymphocyte nadir, photon-treated repertoires showed oligoclonal expansion, especially CD8+ Temra. Photon-treated patients lost naive T cells and TCR diversity; proton-treated stayed stable.

Measured with immunoSEQ multiplex PCR; TCRdb has only the in-frame clones, and not every one. The sample holds 68,000 or so clones, approximately 90% seen once. To note about this clone: The antigen is undetermined.

The sample here was peripheral blood, taken from a patient treated with photon-based radiotherapy. The sequence derives from a woman aged 70 to 79 with pancreatic cancer.

CDR3: CASSPPAGRTGGPREQYF. The CDR3 DNA reads as TGTGCCAGCTCACCACCGGCTGGTAGGACGGGAGGGCCGAGGGAGCAGTACTTC. V usage is TRBV18 and J usage is TRBJ2-7; TRBD2 matches 8 bases. Germline trimming cut 0 bases from V and 7 bases from J; bases unmatched to any gene: 17. This CDR3 has 18 amino acids. The V gene's germline CDR1 is KGHSH and CDR2 LQKENI.